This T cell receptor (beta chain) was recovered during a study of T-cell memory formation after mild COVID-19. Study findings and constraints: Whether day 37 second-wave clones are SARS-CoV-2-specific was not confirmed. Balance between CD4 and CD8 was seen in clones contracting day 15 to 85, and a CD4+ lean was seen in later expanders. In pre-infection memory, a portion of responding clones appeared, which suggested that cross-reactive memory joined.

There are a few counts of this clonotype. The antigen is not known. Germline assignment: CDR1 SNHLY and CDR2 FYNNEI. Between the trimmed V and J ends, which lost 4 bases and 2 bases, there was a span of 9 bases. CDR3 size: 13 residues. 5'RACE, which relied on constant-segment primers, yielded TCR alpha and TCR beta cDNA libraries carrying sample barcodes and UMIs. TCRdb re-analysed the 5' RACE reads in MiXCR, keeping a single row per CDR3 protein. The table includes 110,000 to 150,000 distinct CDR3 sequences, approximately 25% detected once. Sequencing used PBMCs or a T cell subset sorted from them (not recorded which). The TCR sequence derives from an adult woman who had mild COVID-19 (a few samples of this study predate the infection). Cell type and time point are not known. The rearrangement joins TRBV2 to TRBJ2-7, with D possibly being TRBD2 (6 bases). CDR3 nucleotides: TGTGCCAGCAGTGGAAGGGAGGCCTACGAGCAGTACTTC. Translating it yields CASSGREAYEQYF.